This T cell receptor (beta chain) comes out of a study of T cells after posttransplantation cyclophosphamide. General study results and limits: Skin or GI-infiltrating T cells shared few TRB sequences with blood. Later post-transplant blood repertoires were often dominated by donor CD8+ memory clones. Recipient CMV seropositivity and CMV reactivation strongly tracked TRB clonality.

About this clone: Its antigen is unidentified.

Cyclophosphamide on days +3 and +4 followed busulfan-fludarabine conditioning and a marrow graft. Deletions cut 0 bases from V and 2 bases from J, with 8 bases between. The CDR3 contains 15 residues. Germline assignment: CDR1 LNHNV and CDR2 YYDKDF (reference sequence). Repertoires were generated with immunoSEQ multiplex PCR, while TCRdb's copy carries only in-frame clones and drops some. The sample contains roughly 19,000 clones, over 65% of which appear only once. This specimen consisted of PBMCs, obtained after an allogeneic stem cell transplant with post-transplant cyclophosphamide. The V and J genes are TRBV15 and TRBJ2-4, with D maybe TRBD2 (5 bases). This TCR derives from a young adult male patient who received an allogeneic stem cell transplant from a related donor, was CMV-positive, and had acute GVHD only. Some T cells may originate from the graft donor. The CDR3 DNA reads TGTGCCACCAGCAGAGATCGGGGTACCAAAAACATTCAGTACTTC. Encoded protein: CATSRDRGTKNIQYF.